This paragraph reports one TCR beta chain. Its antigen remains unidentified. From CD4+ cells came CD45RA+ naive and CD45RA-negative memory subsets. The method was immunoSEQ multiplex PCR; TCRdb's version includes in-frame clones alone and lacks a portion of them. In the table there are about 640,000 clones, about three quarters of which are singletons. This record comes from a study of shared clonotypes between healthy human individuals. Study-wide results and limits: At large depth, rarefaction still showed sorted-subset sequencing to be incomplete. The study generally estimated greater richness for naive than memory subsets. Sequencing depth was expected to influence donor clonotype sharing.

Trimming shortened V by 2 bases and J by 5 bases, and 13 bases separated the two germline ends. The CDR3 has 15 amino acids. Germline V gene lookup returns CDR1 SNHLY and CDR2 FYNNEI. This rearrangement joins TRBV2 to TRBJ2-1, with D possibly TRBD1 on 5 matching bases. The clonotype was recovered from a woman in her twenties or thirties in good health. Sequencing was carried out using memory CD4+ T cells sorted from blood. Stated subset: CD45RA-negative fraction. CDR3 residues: CASSEKGPHNNEQFF. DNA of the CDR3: TGTGCCAGCAGTGAAAAGGGGCCCCACAACAATGAGCAGTTCTTC.